The T cell receptor beta chain under discussion was sequenced for a study of blood T cell repertoires in COVID-19. The overall study: There were acute and convalescent COVID-19 samples, and they came from the United States, Italy and Spain.

As handled by the study authors: Reference gene primer amplification gave nucleated cell count estimates. Assay: immunoSEQ multiplex PCR; the TCRdb copy retains only in-frame clones and omits some. V, J and clone size were drawn from that table, and D and trimming were deduced from the DNA. The repertoire holds 85,000 to 100,000 clones, 90% seen once, with about 1.7% in the top ten. From germline, CDR1 is GTSNPN and CDR2 SVGIG (reference sequence). The length of the CDR3 is 15 residues. Trimming left V 2 bases short and J 8 bases short, with 18 bases between. This chain connects TRBV30 to TRBJ1-4, with D perhaps matching TRBD1 (6 bases). Sequencing used peripheral blood. The TCR comes from a man aged 55 to 69 with acute or convalescent COVID-19. The chain's CDR3 is CAWSQGQGLGEKLFF. DNA for the CDR3: TGTGCCTGGAGTCAGGGGCAGGGTTTGGGGGAAAAACTGTTTTTT.